This T cell receptor (beta chain) was sequenced during a study of cytomegalovirus exposure and HLA in healthy donors. Looking at the study overall: HLA-typed donors were the source of 83 million or so unique TCRs held in an early data release. Study results and limitations: Some V segments, including TRBV6-2 and TRBV6-3, were excluded as indistinguishable. At a 0.05 false discovery rate, a later analysis found around 17,000 TCR beta sequences to be associated with HLA alleles.

Regarding this clone: Its specificity is not known.

The PCR made use of 60 Vbeta and 13 Jbeta primers. The data were produced by immunoSEQ multiplex PCR, yet TCRdb's version contains in-frame clones alone and is incomplete. The sample lists 75,000 to 80,000 clones, roughly two thirds seen once, with approximately 4.4% in the top ten. V shed 6 bases, J shed 10 bases, and the junction held 6 bases outside the gene matches. CDR1 and CDR2 (germline): MDHEN, SYDVKM. This CDR3 spans 14 amino acids. The chain recombines TRBV28 with TRBJ1-6; 10 bases match TRBD1. Sequencing was carried out using PBMCs. The receptor comes from a man in his 60s in good health and CMV-seropositive. CDR3 in DNA: TGTGCCAGCAGACCGGGACAGGGGAGCTCACCCCTCCACTTT. As protein: CASRPGQGSSPLHF. The variable domain in full, completed from reference TRBV28 and TRBJ1-6, reads DVKVTQSSRYLVKRTGEKVFLECVQDMDHENMFWYRQDPGLGLRLIYFSYDVKMKEKGDIPEGYSVSREKKERFSLILESASTNQTSMYLCASRPGQGSSPLHFGNGTRLTVT.